These 4 T cell receptor beta chains came from one sample sequenced in a study of Ad26.COV2.S vaccination and SARS-CoV-2 variants. Treatment: roughly 20 received Ad26.COV2.S at low or high dose, single or two shots; about 5 received placebo; per-sample allocation not given. Sampling was done on day 63 after the first vaccine or placebo injection. Sequencing was performed with immunoSEQ multiplex PCR; in TCRdb, only in-frame clones are kept and a portion is missing. The data contain roughly 350,000 clones, 88% of them singletons. The sample consisted of peripheral blood, taken in a trial of Ad26.COV2.S vaccine versus placebo. These receptors originate from a person between 18 and 65 years old who received the Ad26.COV2.S COVID-19 vaccine or a placebo.

The genes are TRBV7-2 and TRBJ2-7, with no clear D. Between the trimmed V and J ends, which lost 5 bases and 3 bases, there was a span of 14 bases. Germline assignment: CDR1 SGHTA and CDR2 FQGNSA. This CDR3 comprises 14 residues. The CDR3 nucleotides read TGTGCCAGCAGCCCTACCGGGTTGGGCTACGAGCAGTACTTC. The encoded protein is CASSPTGLGYEQYF.

The rearrangement uses TRBV19 and TRBJ2-7; D perhaps matches TRBD1 (6 bases). The CDR3 extends over 14 amino acids. Trimming took 2 bases from V and 5 from J, leaving 13 bases between them. Germline CDR1 reads LNHDA; CDR2 reads SQIVND (reference sequence). The CDR3 reads CASSISHRVDEQYF. CDR3 nucleotides: TGTGCCAGTAGTATAAGTCACAGGGTGGACGAGCAGTACTTC.

This clone was seen only once. The chain couples TRBV6-1 to TRBJ1-6, with D possibly matching TRBD1 (6 bases). The V end lost 6 bases, the J end lost 9 bases, and 18 bases lay between the germline ends. This CDR3 contains 15 residues. Germline loops: CDR1 MNHNS, CDR2 SASEGT. The CDR3 is CASSLDSRLGSPLHF. As DNA, the CDR3 is TGTGCCAGCAGCCTGGACAGCCGGTTGGGTTCACCCCTCCACTTT.

This clone was counted once. The rearrangement joins TRBV2 to TRBJ2-1; D possibly corresponds to TRBD1 (6 bases). Trimming took 6 bases from V and 0 from J, leaving 12 bases between them. The germline CDR1 and CDR2 sequences are SNHLY and FYNNEI. This CDR3 spans 15 amino acids. CDR3 sequence reads: CASSLDRSSYNEQFF. The CDR3 nucleotides are TGTGCCAGCAGCCTAGACAGGAGCTCCTACAATGAGCAGTTCTTC.